Listed here are 11 T cell receptor beta chains from one sample, sequenced in a study of T cell responses to AZD1222 COVID-19 vaccine. Sequencing was performed with immunoSEQ multiplex PCR; in TCRdb, only in-frame clones are kept and a portion is missing. Among over 110,000 clones, roughly 90% were seen once, and the ten largest hold 1.6%. Sequenced here: peripheral blood, sampled 28 days after the second AZD1222 dose. These receptor sequences come from an adult who received the AZD1222 COVID-19 vaccine.

This chain links TRBV6-5 with TRBJ2-5; 10 bases agree with TRBD2. The junction had 10 bases not matched to a gene; V was cut back by 7 bases and J by 8 bases. Per germline, CDR1 MNHEY and CDR2 SVGAGI. This CDR3 comprises 14 residues. The CDR3 reads CASTSGRQEATQYF. The DNA of the CDR3 is TGTGCCAGCACTAGCGGGAGACAAGAAGCCACCCAGTACTTC.

This chain uses TRBV15 with TRBJ1-2; D unclear. The germline V gene encodes CDR1 LNHNV and CDR2 YYDKDF (reference sequence). Trimming removed 5 bases from V and 3 bases from J, with 7 bases in between. CDR3 length equals 12 residues. This CDR3 reads CATSLRYYGYTF. CDR3 in DNA: TGTGCCACCAGCCTCCGATACTATGGCTACACCTTC.

This chain connects TRBV6-6 to TRBJ1-3; TRBD1 aligns across 7 bases. The CDR3 is made up of 16 amino acids. V lost 6 bases and J lost 0; bases outside the gene matches: 8. Germline assignment: CDR1 MNHNY and CDR2 SVGAGI (reference sequence). CDR3 loop: CASSRDSTFSGNTIYF. CDR3 sequence (DNA): TGTGCCAGCAGCCGGGACAGCACTTTCTCTGGAAACACCATATATTTT.

This chain connects TRBV10-3 to TRBJ2-7; a possible D gene is TRBD2 (5 bases). CDR3 length: 13 residues. In germline, CDR1 is ENHRY, CDR2 SYGVKD. V was shortened by 10 bases and J by 2 bases, with 15 bases between the two germline ends. CDR3 in amino acids: CATRVAPTYEQYV. CDR3 DNA sequence: TGTGCCACCCGTGTAGCGCCCACCTACGAGCAGTACGTC.

The J gene is TRBJ1-6, the V gene TRBV5-1; TRBD1 is a possible D gene (5 bases). Germline values: CDR1 SGHRS, CDR2 YFSETQ. V was clipped by 0 bases and J by 7 bases, with 14 bases between them. The CDR3 consists of 16 residues. CDR3: CASSLAPGRRNSPLHF. The CDR3 DNA reads as TGCGCCAGCAGCTTGGCCCCGGGACGGAGGAATTCACCCCTCCACTTT.

Here the CDR3 reads CASSRRGQGEYEQYV. The CDR3 region has the DNA TGTGCCAGCAGCCGTAGGGGACAGGGGGAGTACGAGCAGTACGTC. This chain links TRBV7-8 with TRBJ2-7, with 11 bases lining up with TRBD1. Trimming cost V 5 bases and J 4 bases; bases outside gene matches: 7. Germline V gene sequence: CDR1 SGHVS, CDR2 FQNEAQ. CDR3 length: 15 residues.

The rearrangement joins TRBV15 to TRBJ1-4; D perhaps matches TRBD1 (5 bases). CDR1 and CDR2 (germline): LNHNV, YYDKDF (reference sequence). This CDR3 contains 16 residues. The germline V and J ends were trimmed by 0 bases and 3 bases, with 11 bases remaining between them. CDR3 in amino acids: CATSRDPTGPNEKLFF. The CDR3 nucleotides read TGTGCCACCAGCAGAGATCCGACGGGACCTAATGAAAAACTGTTTTTT.

With regard to this clone: Other nucleotide sequences from this sample produce the same CDR3. The CDR3 DNA follows: TGTGCCAGTAGTATCGGACAGTTTAGCAATCAGCCCCAGCATTTT. It specifies CASSIGQFSNQPQHF. The rearrangement joins TRBV19 to TRBJ1-5, with a weak D call TRBD1 (6 bases). V was trimmed by 3 bases and J by 0 bases, leaving 9 bases between them. This CDR3 contains 15 residues. The germline V gene encodes CDR1 LNHDA and CDR2 SQIVND (reference sequence).

This chain links TRBV5-1 with TRBJ2-1, with D maybe TRBD2 (5 bases). The germline V gene encodes CDR1 SGHRS and CDR2 YFSETQ. V was clipped by 5 bases and J by 1 base, with 13 bases between them. The CDR3 has 15 residues. This chain's CDR3 is CASRAGEPSYNEQFF. As DNA, the CDR3 is TGCGCCAGCAGGGCCGGGGAGCCGTCCTACAATGAGCAGTTCTTC.

The chain has TRBV19 and TRBJ2-3; 10 positions match TRBD1. Per germline, CDR1 LNHDA and CDR2 SQIVND (reference sequence). The CDR3 is made up of 17 amino acids. Germline trimming cut 9 bases from V and 5 bases from J; bases unmatched to any gene: 17. The CDR3 protein is CASTRSRTGGSVDTQYF. Here the CDR3 DNA reads TGTGCCAGCACCAGATCCAGGACAGGGGGTTCGGTAGATACGCAGTATTTT.

The chain uses TRBV18 and TRBJ1-1; TRBD1 matches 9 bases. The CDR3 is made up of 14 amino acids. The J segment lost 5 bases and the V segment lost 6 bases, leaving 7 bases of the junction unmatched. CDR1 and CDR2 (germline): KGHSH, LQKENI. This chain's CDR3 is CASSLDRGGTEAFF. For the CDR3, the DNA is TGTGCCAGCTCTCTCGACAGGGGGGGAACTGAAGCTTTCTTT.